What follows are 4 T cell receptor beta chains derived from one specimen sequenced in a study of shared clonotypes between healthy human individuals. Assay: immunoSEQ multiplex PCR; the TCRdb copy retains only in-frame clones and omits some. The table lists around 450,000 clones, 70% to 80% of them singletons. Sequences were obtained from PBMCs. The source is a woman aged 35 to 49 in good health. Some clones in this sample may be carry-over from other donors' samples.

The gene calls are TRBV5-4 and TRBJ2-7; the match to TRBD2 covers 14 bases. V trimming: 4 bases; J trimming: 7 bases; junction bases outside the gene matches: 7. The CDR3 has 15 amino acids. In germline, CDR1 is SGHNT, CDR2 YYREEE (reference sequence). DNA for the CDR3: TGTGCCAGCAGCCTGCCGGGACTAGCGGGAGAGGAGCAGTACTTC. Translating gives CASSLPGLAGEEQYF.

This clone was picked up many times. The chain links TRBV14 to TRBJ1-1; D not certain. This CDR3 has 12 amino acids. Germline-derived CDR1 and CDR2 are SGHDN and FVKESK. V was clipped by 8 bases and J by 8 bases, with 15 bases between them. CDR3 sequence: CASGAIAAEAFF. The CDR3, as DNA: TGTGCCAGCGGAGCGATAGCGGCAGAAGCTTTCTTT.

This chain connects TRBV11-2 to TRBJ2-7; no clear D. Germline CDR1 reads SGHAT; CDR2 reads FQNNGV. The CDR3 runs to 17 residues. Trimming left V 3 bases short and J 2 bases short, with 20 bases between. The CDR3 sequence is CASSFGESPAMTYEQYF. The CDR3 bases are TGTGCCAGCAGCTTTGGAGAATCCCCGGCAATGACCTACGAGCAGTACTTC.

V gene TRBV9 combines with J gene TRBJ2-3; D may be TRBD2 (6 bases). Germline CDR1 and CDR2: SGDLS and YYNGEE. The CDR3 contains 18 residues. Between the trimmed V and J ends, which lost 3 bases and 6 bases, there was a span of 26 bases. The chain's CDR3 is CASSALPGSGGRRDTQYF. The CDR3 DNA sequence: TGTGCCAGCAGCGCCCTCCCTGGTAGCGGAGGGCGGCGGGATACGCAGTATTTT.